This T cell receptor (beta chain) derives from a study of regulatory T cells in long-lasting Graves disease. Both iRepertoire HTBI primers and Arm-PCR of CDR3 regions were used to build the TCR beta libraries. TCRdb processed the multiplex PCR reads anew with MiXCR; each CDR3 protein has one entry. Of hundreds of thousands of distinct CDR3 sequences listed, approximately 15% are singletons. There are a few counts of this clonotype. Its target is not known. General observations from the study: Possibly, accuracy suffered from the small sample size.

The time point: newly diagnosed GD, antithyroid drugs for less than 3 months. Construction of the TCR library relied on RNA isolated from PBMCs. The patient group derived from an endocrinology department in Xi'an, China. V gave up 4 bases and J gave up 3 bases, with 13 bases separating them. There are 14 residues in the CDR3. Germline CDR1 and CDR2: DFQATT and SNEGSKA (reference sequence). This sample was also put to use in a study of T cells in Graves' hyperthyroidism and ophthalmopathy. That source reports: Within blood appeared most thyroid clonotypes that had expanded above 0.001.

The rearrangement uses TRBV20-1 and TRBJ1-5; perhaps TRBD1 as D (6 bases). The material was peripheral blood mononuclear cells (PBMCs), obtained at new diagnosis, from a patient treated with antithyroid drugs. This receptor was taken from a woman between 25 and 40 years old with Graves disease. The CDR3 protein is CSAKGGRLNQPQHF. CDR3 coding DNA: TGCAGTGCTAAGGGGGGGCGGCTCAATCAGCCCCAGCATTTT.